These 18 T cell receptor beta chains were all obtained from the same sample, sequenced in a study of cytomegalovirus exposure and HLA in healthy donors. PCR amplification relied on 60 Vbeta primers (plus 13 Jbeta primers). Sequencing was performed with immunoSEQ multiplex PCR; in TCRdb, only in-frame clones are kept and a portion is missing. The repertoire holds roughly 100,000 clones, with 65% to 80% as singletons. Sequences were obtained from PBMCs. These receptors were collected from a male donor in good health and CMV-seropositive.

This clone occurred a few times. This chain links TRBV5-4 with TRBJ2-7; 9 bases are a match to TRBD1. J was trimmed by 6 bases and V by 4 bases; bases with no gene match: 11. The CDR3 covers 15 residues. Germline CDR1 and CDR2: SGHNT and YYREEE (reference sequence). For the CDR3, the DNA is TGTGCCAGCAGCGTGGGAAACAGGGGGCGCCGCGAGCAGTACTTC. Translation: CASSVGNRGRREQYF.

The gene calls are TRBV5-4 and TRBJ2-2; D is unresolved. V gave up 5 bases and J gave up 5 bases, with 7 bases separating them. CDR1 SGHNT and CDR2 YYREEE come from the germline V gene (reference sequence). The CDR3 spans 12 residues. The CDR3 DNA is TGTGCCAGCAGATTCAGAACCGGGGAGCTGTTTTTT. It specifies CASRFRTGELFF.

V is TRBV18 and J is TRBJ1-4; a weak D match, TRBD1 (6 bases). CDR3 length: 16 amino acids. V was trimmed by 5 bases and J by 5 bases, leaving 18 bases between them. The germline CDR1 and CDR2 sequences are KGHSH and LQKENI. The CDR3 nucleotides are TGTGCCAGCTCAAGTGGCAGGGGCTCTCAGAATGAAAAACTGTTTTTT. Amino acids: CASSSGRGSQNEKLFF. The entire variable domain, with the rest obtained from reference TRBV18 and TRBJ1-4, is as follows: NAGVMQNPRHLVRRRGQEARLRCSPMKGHSHVYWYRQLPEEGLKFMVYLQKENIIDESGMPKERFSAEFPKEGPSILRIQQVVRGDSAAYFCASSSGRGSQNEKLFFGSGTQLSVL.

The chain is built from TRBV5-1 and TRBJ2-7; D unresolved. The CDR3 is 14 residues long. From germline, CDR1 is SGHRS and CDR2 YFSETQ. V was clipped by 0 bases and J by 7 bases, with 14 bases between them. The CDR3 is CASSLGYRVREQYF. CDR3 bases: TGCGCCAGCAGCTTGGGTTATCGGGTGCGGGAGCAGTACTTC.

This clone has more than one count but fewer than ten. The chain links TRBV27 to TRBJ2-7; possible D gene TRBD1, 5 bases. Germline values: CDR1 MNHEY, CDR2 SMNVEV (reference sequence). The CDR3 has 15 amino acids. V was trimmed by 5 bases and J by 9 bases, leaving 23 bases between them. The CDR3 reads CASSPSVGDFFGQYF. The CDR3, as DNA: TGTGCCAGCAGTCCCTCGGTAGGGGATTTTTTCGGGCAGTACTTC.

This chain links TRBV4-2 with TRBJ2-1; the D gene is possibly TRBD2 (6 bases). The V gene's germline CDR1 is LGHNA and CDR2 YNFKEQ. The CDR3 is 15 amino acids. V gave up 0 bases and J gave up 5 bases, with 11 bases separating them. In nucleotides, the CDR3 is TGTGCCAGCAGCCAAGACGGAGGGACCAACAATGAGCAGTTCTTC. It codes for CASSQDGGTNNEQFF.

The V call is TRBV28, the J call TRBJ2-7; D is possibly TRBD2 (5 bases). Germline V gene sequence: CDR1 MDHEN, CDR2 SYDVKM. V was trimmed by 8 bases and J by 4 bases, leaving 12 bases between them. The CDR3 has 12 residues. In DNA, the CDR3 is TGTGCCAGCCTTGGCCTAGCATACGAGCAGTACTTC. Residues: CASLGLAYEQYF.

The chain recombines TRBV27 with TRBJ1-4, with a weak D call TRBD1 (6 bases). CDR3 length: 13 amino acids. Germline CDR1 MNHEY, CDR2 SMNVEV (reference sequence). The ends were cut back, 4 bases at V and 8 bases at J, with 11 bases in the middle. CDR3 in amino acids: CASSYGGLEKLFF. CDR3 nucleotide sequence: TGTGCCAGCAGTTACGGGGGGCTGGAAAAACTGTTTTTT.

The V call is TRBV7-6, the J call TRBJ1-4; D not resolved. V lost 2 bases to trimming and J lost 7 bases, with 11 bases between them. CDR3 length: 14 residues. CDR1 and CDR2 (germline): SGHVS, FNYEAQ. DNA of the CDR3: TGTGCCAGCAGCTTAAGTCCGGGTACTGAAAAACTGTTTTTT. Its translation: CASSLSPGTEKLFF.

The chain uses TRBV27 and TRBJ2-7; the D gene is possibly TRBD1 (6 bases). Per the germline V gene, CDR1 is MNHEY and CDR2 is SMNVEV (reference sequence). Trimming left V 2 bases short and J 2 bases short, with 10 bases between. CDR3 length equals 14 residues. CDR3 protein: CASSLAGAPYEQYF. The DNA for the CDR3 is TGTGCCAGCAGTTTAGCAGGGGCGCCCTACGAGCAGTACTTC.

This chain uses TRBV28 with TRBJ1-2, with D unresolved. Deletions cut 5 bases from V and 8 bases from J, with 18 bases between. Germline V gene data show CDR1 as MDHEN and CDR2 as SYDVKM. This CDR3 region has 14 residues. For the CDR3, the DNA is TGTGCCAGCAGTCCAAGCAGGTGGTCTGACGGCTACACCTTC. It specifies CASSPSRWSDGYTF.

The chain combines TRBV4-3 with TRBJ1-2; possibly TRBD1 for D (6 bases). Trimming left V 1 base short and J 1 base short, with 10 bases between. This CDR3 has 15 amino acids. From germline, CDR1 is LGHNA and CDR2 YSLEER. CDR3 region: CASSQGGGLNYGYTF. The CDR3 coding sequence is TGCGCCAGCAGCCAAGGGGGGGGCCTTAACTATGGCTACACCTTC.

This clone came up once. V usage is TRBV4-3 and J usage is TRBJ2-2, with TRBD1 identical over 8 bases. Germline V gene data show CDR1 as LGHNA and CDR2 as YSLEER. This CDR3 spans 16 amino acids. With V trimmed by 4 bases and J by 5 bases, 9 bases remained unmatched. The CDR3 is CASSRVTGVGTGELFF. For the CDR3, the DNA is TGCGCCAGCAGCCGAGTGACAGGGGTCGGAACCGGGGAGCTGTTTTTT.

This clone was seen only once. The CDR3 here is CASSAPASGSIGETQYF. DNA of the CDR3: TGTGCCAGCAGTGCCCCGGCTAGCGGGAGCATCGGAGAGACCCAGTACTTC. J is TRBJ2-5 and V is TRBV25-1; 10 nucleotides match TRBD2. The CDR3 loop spans 17 amino acids. The junction had 12 bases not matched to a gene; V was cut back by 4 bases and J by 4 bases. Germline assignment: CDR1 MGHDK and CDR2 SYGVNS.

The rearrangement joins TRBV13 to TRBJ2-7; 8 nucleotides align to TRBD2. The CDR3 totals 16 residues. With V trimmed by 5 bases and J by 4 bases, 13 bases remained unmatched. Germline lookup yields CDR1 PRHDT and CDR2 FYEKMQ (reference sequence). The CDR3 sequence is CASSPQERGLMYEQYF. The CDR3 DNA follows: TGTGCCAGCAGCCCCCAGGAGCGGGGGCTTATGTACGAGCAGTACTTC.

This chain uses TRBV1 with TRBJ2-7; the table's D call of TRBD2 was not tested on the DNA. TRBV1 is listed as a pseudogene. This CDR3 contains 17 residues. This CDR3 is CTSSQDRTSGGSYEQYF. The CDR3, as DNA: TGCACCAGCAGCCAAGATCGGACTAGCGGGGGTAGCTACGAGCAGTACTTC.

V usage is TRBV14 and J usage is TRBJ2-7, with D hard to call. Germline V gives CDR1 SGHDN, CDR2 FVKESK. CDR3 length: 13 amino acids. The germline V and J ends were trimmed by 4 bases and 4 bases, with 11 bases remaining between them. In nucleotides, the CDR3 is TGTGCCAGCAGCCGCGCCGCGAGGTACGAGCAGTACTTC. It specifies CASSRAARYEQYF.

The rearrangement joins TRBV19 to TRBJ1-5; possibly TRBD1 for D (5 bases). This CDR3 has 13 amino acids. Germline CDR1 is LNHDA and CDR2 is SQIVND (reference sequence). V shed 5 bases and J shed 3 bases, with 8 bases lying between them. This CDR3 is CASSLGANQPQHF. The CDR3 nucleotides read TGTGCCAGTAGTTTAGGGGCCAATCAGCCCCAGCATTTT.